The T cell receptor (beta chain) described here comes from a study of identical twins. Study results and limitations: Among out-of-frame alpha sequences shared by twins, low generation probability occurred in excess. Within cord blood, abundant beta clonotypes carried fewer insertions, but memory repertoires showed no such trend.

V lost 2 bases and J 0 bases, leaving 11 bases between the germline ends. The CDR3 consists of 15 residues. Germline CDR1 reads SGHRS; CDR2 reads YFSETQ. Each CDR3 protein is one row after TCRdb ran MiXCR on the 5' RACE reads. The sample yields some 730,000 distinct CDR3 sequences, about 20% seen once. A few counts support this clonotype. Antigen unknown. In addition, the sample was reused for a study of T cells expressing NK-cell markers. That study adds: The dominant NKG2C+ clonotypes represented about 1.0-8% of CD8+ T cells in about six donors.

Sequences were obtained from PBMCs. The chain carries TRBV5-1 and TRBJ2-5; D unclear. The clonotype was recovered from a woman under 30 in good health. The CDR3 coding sequence is TGCGCCAGCAGCTTCGAAATAGGGTACCAAGAGACCCAGTACTTC. Protein: CASSFEIGYQETQYF.